The 9 T cell receptor beta chains in this list originate from one sample, sequenced in a study of technical replicates of blood from several donors. Clones were read by immunoSEQ multiplex PCR, and TCRdb kept only the in-frame ones, dropping some. The sample carries 95,000 to 100,000 clones, 96% recorded once. The source material was T cells isolated from PBMCs. Every receptor here comes from a human donor in good health.

Concerning this clone itself: Its ends do not fully match the called genes, so a read error is possible. The gene calls are TRBV10-3 and TRBJ1-5; D gene ambiguous. This CDR3 has 12 residues. Germline V gives CDR1 ENHRY, CDR2 SYGVKD. This CDR3 is CATSQVDQPQHF. The CDR3 DNA is TGTGCCACCAGTCAGGTGGATCAGCCCCAGCATTTT.

The chain is built from TRBV18 and TRBJ2-3; D gene unclear. Trimming left V 3 bases short and J 3 bases short, with 19 bases between. There are 17 residues in the CDR3. Germline lookup yields CDR1 KGHSH and CDR2 LQKENI. The CDR3: CASSPLDQRLSTDTQYF. CDR3 DNA: TGTGCCAGCTCACCTCTTGACCAGAGGTTATCTACAGATACGCAGTATTTT.

This clone was observed a single time. This chain connects TRBV5-1 to TRBJ2-2; 7 nucleotides line up with TRBD1. The CDR3 length is 15 residues. CDR1 SGHRS and CDR2 YFSETQ come from the germline V gene. V lost 0 bases and J lost 1; bases outside the gene matches: 0. DNA for the CDR3: TGCGCCAGCAGCTTGGGACAGGGGAACACCGGGGAGCTGTTTTTT. It translates to CASSLGQGNTGELFF.

The chain carries TRBV30 and TRBJ1-1; weak D call: TRBD1 (5 bases). Germline-derived CDR1 and CDR2 are GTSNPN and SVGIG (reference sequence). V lost 0 bases and J 2 bases, leaving 13 bases between the germline ends. CDR3 length equals 15 residues. In DNA, the CDR3 is TGTGCCTGGAGTGTACTTGGGGCAGCCAACACTGAAGCTTTCTTT. Protein product: CAWSVLGAANTEAFF.

This sequence joins TRBV7-8 and TRBJ1-1; D call uncertain. The CDR3 has 14 residues. Trimming left V 3 bases short and J 7 bases short, with 15 bases between. CDR1 and CDR2 from the germline V gene are SGHVS and FQNEAQ. CDR3 amino acids: CASSFGGRLVEAFF. CDR3 DNA: TGTGCCAGCAGCTTCGGCGGCAGACTGGTTGAAGCTTTCTTT.

A note on this clone: The same CDR3 arises from other DNA sequences in this sample as well. The genes are TRBV5-1 and TRBJ1-1; 7 positions match TRBD1. Per the germline V gene, CDR1 is SGHRS and CDR2 is YFSETQ. The CDR3 consists of 14 residues. Unmatched junction bases numbered 3, after V lost 0 bases and J lost 4 bases. The CDR3 region has the DNA TGCGCCAGCAGCTTGGCCCAGGGGGGCACTGAAGCTTTCTTT. Translating gives CASSLAQGGTEAFF.

The chain recombines TRBV10-1 with TRBJ2-1; 8 bases line up with TRBD1. Unmatched junction bases numbered 9, after V lost 4 bases and J lost 7 bases. This CDR3 is built from 15 residues. The germline gives CDR1 WNHNN, CDR2 SYGVQD (reference sequence). The CDR3: CASSGRTGLENEQFF. The CDR3 DNA follows: TGCGCCAGCAGTGGCAGGACAGGGCTGGAAAATGAGCAGTTCTTC.

The chain recombines TRBV6-5 with TRBJ2-7, with D maybe TRBD1 (6 bases). The CDR3 has 14 residues. Trimming stripped 2 bases from V and 2 bases from J, with 10 bases between. Germline CDR1 is MNHEY and CDR2 is SVGAGI. The CDR3 spells CASSYRDTAYEQYF. CDR3 coding DNA: TGTGCCAGCAGTTACCGGGACACAGCCTACGAGCAGTACTTC.

This rearrangement joins TRBV27 to TRBJ1-5; 8 nucleotides line up with TRBD1. This CDR3 is built from 14 residues. The germline CDR1 and CDR2 sequences are MNHEY and SMNVEV (reference sequence). Germline trimming cut 4 bases from V and 5 bases from J; bases unmatched to any gene: 4. The CDR3 spells CASSWSGGDQPQHF. The CDR3 DNA follows: TGTGCCAGCAGTTGGTCAGGGGGCGATCAGCCCCAGCATTTT.